The 9 T cell receptor beta chains in this list originate from one sample, sequenced in a study of shared clonotypes between healthy human individuals. The repertoire was sequenced with immunoSEQ multiplex PCR; TCRdb's copy has only in-frame clones and lacks some. The sample has some 2.3 million clones; approximately 95% are singletons. The source material was naive CD4+ T cells from PBMCs. Specified subset: CD45RA+ positively selected. These receptors all stem from a man aged 18 to 30 in good health. Some clones in this sample may be carry-over from other donors' samples.

A few counts support this clone. V and J are TRBV28 and TRBJ1-1; unclear D gene. Germline CDR1 and CDR2: MDHEN and SYDVKM. V was cut by 5 bases and J by 5 bases, with 12 bases left in between. This CDR3 region has 13 residues. The CDR3 nucleotides read TGTGCCAGCAGTCCTATGCCTCGTACTGAAGCTTTCTTT. Residues: CASSPMPRTEAFF.

The V gene is TRBV5-1, the J gene TRBJ2-1, with D perhaps assigned TRBD1 or TRBD2 (5 bases each). V lost 5 bases and J 5 bases, leaving 20 bases between the germline ends. In germline, CDR1 is SGHRS, CDR2 YFSETQ. The CDR3 totals 16 residues. CDR3 in DNA: TGCGCCAGCAGGACCAGAGGGGTGGGGCTGGACAATGAGCAGTTCTTC. This encodes CASRTRGVGLDNEQFF.

As regards this clone: The sample has other DNA sequences that encode this CDR3 too. The J gene is TRBJ2-2, the V gene TRBV25-1; D is unclear. Germline CDR1 and CDR2: MGHDK and SYGVNS. The CDR3 extends over 13 amino acids. The germline V and J ends were trimmed by 4 bases and 1 base, with 4 bases remaining between them. CDR3 sequence reads: CASSGGNTGELFF. The CDR3 DNA sequence: TGTGCCAGCAGTGGGGGGAACACCGGGGAGCTGTTTTTT.

The chain couples TRBV6-1 to TRBJ2-7, with D tentatively TRBD2 (6 bases). Trimming removed 8 bases from V and 1 base from J, with 18 bases in between. CDR1 and CDR2 from the germline V gene are MNHNS and SASEGT. The CDR3 extends over 15 amino acids. CDR3 in amino acids: CASAYRASASYEQYF. CDR3 in DNA: TGTGCCAGCGCCTATAGGGCTAGCGCATCCTACGAGCAGTACTTC.

The CDR3 protein is CASSLWRGRDPNEKLFF. DNA for the CDR3: TGTGCCAGCAGCTTATGGAGGGGGCGGGATCCTAATGAAAAACTGTTTTTT. V gene TRBV7-2 combines with J gene TRBJ1-4; 7 bases align to TRBD1. In germline, CDR1 is SGHTA, CDR2 FQGNSA. V shed 2 bases, J shed 3 bases, and the junction held 9 bases outside the gene matches. The CDR3 loop spans 17 amino acids. Variable domain in full (rest from reference TRBV7-2 and TRBJ1-4): GAGVSQSPSNKVTEKGKDVELRCDPISGHTALYWYRQSLGQGLEFLIYFQGNSAPDKSGLPSDRFSAERTGGSVSTLTIQRTQQEDSAVYLCASSLWRGRDPNEKLFFGSGTQLSVL.

The CDR3 nucleotides are TGTGCCAGCAGACACGAAAGGGGCGGCTACACCTTC. Translation gives CASRHERGGYTF. The genes are TRBV6-6 and TRBJ1-2; D might be TRBD1 (5 bases). The V gene lost 6 bases and the J gene lost 8 bases, with 13 bases spanning the gap. Germline V gene data show CDR1 as MNHNY and CDR2 as SVGAGI (reference sequence). The CDR3 is 12 amino acids.

V gene TRBV11-1 combines with J gene TRBJ2-3; D might be TRBD2 (6 bases). The ends were cut back, 1 base at V and 7 bases at J, with 21 bases in the middle. Germline V gene lookup returns CDR1 SGHAT and CDR2 FQDESV (reference sequence). The CDR3 contains 17 residues. The CDR3 reads CASSLEGGAGNVYTQYF. Here the CDR3 DNA reads TGTGCCAGCAGCTTAGAAGGAGGCGCGGGGAATGTGTATACGCAGTATTTT.

The chain uses TRBV18 and TRBJ2-3; D is perhaps TRBD1 or TRBD2 (5 bases each). CDR1 is KGHSH, CDR2 LQKENI, per germline. Trimming shortened V by 9 bases and J by 3 bases, and 16 bases separated the two germline ends. The CDR3 is 14 residues long. Written as DNA, the CDR3 is TGTGCCAGTACGGCGCTCGGGGCAACAGATACGCAGTATTTT. Protein: CASTALGATDTQYF.

The V gene is TRBV5-5, the J gene TRBJ1-2; no reliable D call. The germline V and J ends were trimmed by 4 bases and 8 bases, with 15 bases remaining between them. Germline V gene sequence: CDR1 SGHKS, CDR2 YYEKEE (reference sequence). The CDR3 extends over 13 amino acids. CDR3 nucleotide sequence: TGTGCCAGCAGCGAAGGGAGAGGCGGCGGCTACACCTTC. Translating gives CASSEGRGGGYTF.